One sample yielded the 18 T cell receptor beta chains listed below, sequenced in a study of cytomegalovirus exposure and HLA in healthy donors. This PCR relied on a set of 60 Vbeta primers and 13 Jbeta primers. Generated by immunoSEQ multiplex PCR, the TCRdb table keeps only in-frame clones and is missing some. The sample consists of 100,000 to 150,000 clones, over 6.5% of them appearing once. Sequencing was performed on PBMCs. Every receptor here comes from a woman in her thirties or forties in good health and CMV-seropositive.

This clone was seen a few times. The gene calls are TRBV18 and TRBJ2-1; TRBD1 agrees at 8 bases. Per the germline V gene, CDR1 is KGHSH and CDR2 is LQKENI. Trimming cost V 5 bases and J 4 bases; bases outside gene matches: 10. The CDR3 has 16 amino acids. CDR3 DNA: TGTGCCAGCTCAACGACTCAGGGGGCGGGGTACAATGAGCAGTTCTTC. Protein: CASSTTQGAGYNEQFF.

This clone was counted a few times. This chain joins TRBV14 and TRBJ2-1, with TRBD1 matching 7 bases. The CDR3 has 15 amino acids. The junction had 5 bases not matched to a gene; V was cut back by 3 bases and J by 3 bases. CDR1 is SGHDN and CDR2 is FVKESK in the germline V gene. The CDR3 here is CASSQNWDSYNEQFF. CDR3 coding DNA: TGTGCCAGCAGCCAGAACTGGGACAGCTACAATGAGCAGTTCTTC.

This CDR3 reads CASSFTPGIHQETQYF. The CDR3, as DNA: TGTGCCAGCAGCTTTACTCCGGGGATCCACCAAGAGACCCAGTACTTC. The V and J genes are TRBV7-2 and TRBJ2-5; a possible D gene is TRBD2 (5 bases). With 3 bases removed from V and 0 bases from J, the gap between germline ends came to 14 bases. CDR3 length equals 16 residues. The germline V gene encodes CDR1 SGHTA and CDR2 FQGNSA.

This chain joins TRBV15 and TRBJ2-1; 9 nucleotides match TRBD1. This CDR3 comprises 14 residues. V lost 4 bases and J lost 10; bases outside the gene matches: 8. Germline loops: CDR1 LNHNV, CDR2 YYDKDF (reference sequence). CDR3 coding DNA: TGTGCCACCAGCATGGGACAGGGTAATGGGGAGCAGTTCTTC. As protein: CATSMGQGNGEQFF.

V usage is TRBV6-5 and J usage is TRBJ1-6, with 7 bases fitting TRBD1. V gave up 0 bases and J gave up 10 bases; unmatched junction bases: 6. The CDR3 extends over 15 amino acids. Germline loops: CDR1 MNHEY, CDR2 SVGAGI. DNA for the CDR3: TGTGCCAGCAGTTACTCCGGGCAGGGGGACTCACCCCTCCACTTT. Translated: CASSYSGQGDSPLHF.

This clone was observed once. The rearrangement links TRBV4-2 to TRBJ2-3; D call uncertain. The CDR3 length is 15 residues. The germline V gene encodes CDR1 LGHNA and CDR2 YNFKEQ. V was clipped by 0 bases and J by 0 bases, with 7 bases between them. The CDR3 here is CASSQDRQSTDTQYF. CDR3 DNA: TGTGCCAGCAGCCAAGATCGACAAAGCACAGATACGCAGTATTTT.

The rearrangement uses TRBV18 and TRBJ2-6; D is perhaps TRBD1 (6 bases). Germline-derived CDR1 and CDR2 are KGHSH and LQKENI. Trimming stripped 2 bases from V and 2 bases from J, with 13 bases between. The CDR3 totals 17 residues. The CDR3 loop is CASSPEPGDTGANVLTF. In nucleotides, the CDR3 is TGTGCCAGCTCACCAGAGCCAGGGGACACTGGGGCCAACGTCCTGACTTTC.

The chain is built from TRBV5-6 and TRBJ2-6; 7 positions match TRBD1. The CDR3 totals 15 residues. Germline CDR1 and CDR2: SGHDT and YYEEEE. Germline trimming cut 4 bases from V and 0 bases from J; bases unmatched to any gene: 1. The CDR3, as DNA: TGTGCCAGCAGCCCAGGGGGCTCTGGGGCCAACGTCCTGACTTTC. Its translation is CASSPGGSGANVLTF.

As for this clone: At one boundary the junction diverges from the germline segment, which might be a read error. The chain links TRBV7-9 to TRBJ2-3; no clear D gene. Germline assignment: CDR1 SEHNR and CDR2 FQNEAQ (reference sequence). The CDR3 extends over 14 amino acids. The CDR3 protein is CASGLEVETDTQYF. DNA for the CDR3: TGTGCCAGCGGCTTAGAGGTGGAGACAGATACGCAGTATTTT.

This clone was detected only a few times. Without the conserved terminal phenylalanine or tryptophan, this CDR3 likely stems from a read error. J is TRBJ1-1 and V is TRBV2, with D uncertain. The CDR3 consists of 13 residues. The V and J ends lost 7 bases and 3 bases respectively, with 12 bases between them. Germline loops: CDR1 SNHLY, CDR2 FYNNEI. CDR3 nucleotide sequence: TGTGCCAGCACCCCGTCCTGGGACACTGAAGCTTTCGTT. Translated: CASTPSWDTEAFV.

This clone was seen a handful of times. The rearrangement links TRBV28 to TRBJ2-3; 10 positions agree with TRBD2. CDR1 is MDHEN and CDR2 is SYDVKM in the germline V gene. CDR3 length: 15 residues. J was trimmed by 4 bases and V by 4 bases; bases with no gene match: 5. The CDR3 spells CASSSSGGAADTQYF. In nucleotides, the CDR3 is TGTGCCAGCAGTTCAAGCGGGGGGGCCGCAGATACGCAGTATTTT.

The chain combines TRBV19 with TRBJ1-4; 7 nucleotides agree with TRBD1. The CDR3 extends over 15 amino acids. The ends lost 4 bases at V and 5 bases at J; junction bases unmatched: 7. From germline, CDR1 is LNHDA and CDR2 SQIVND (reference sequence). In nucleotides, the CDR3 is TGTGCCAGTAGTACCAGACAGGGTAGAAATGAAAAACTGTTTTTT. Translation gives CASSTRQGRNEKLFF.

The chain employs TRBV7-9 and TRBJ1-1; D is possibly TRBD1 (6 bases). The V gene's germline CDR1 is SEHNR and CDR2 FQNEAQ (reference sequence). There are 14 residues in the CDR3. V dropped 2 bases and J dropped 3 bases, with 10 bases sitting between them. As DNA, the CDR3 is TGTGCCAGCAGCTTAATGGACAGTTACACTGAAGCTTTCTTT. It yields the protein CASSLMDSYTEAFF.

The table lists this clone with a few counts. The chain recombines TRBV6-5 with TRBJ2-1; 7 bases agree with TRBD2. J lost 0 bases, V lost 0 bases, and 2 bases had no gene match. The length of the CDR3 is 16 residues. Germline CDR1 reads MNHEY; CDR2 reads SVGAGI. CDR3 in DNA: TGTGCCAGCAGTTACTCGCGGGGGAGCTCCTACAATGAGCAGTTCTTC. This codes for CASSYSRGSSYNEQFF.

This clone was detected only a few times. The CDR3 DNA is TGCGCCAGCAGCGAGAGGACAGGCACCTACGAGCAGTACTTC. Protein sequence: CASSERTGTYEQYF. J is TRBJ2-7 and V is TRBV5-1, with 7 positions matching TRBD1. The germline CDR1 and CDR2 sequences are SGHRS and YFSETQ. V lost 4 bases and J lost 2; bases outside the gene matches: 6. CDR3 length equals 14 residues.

This clone was observed a handful of times. The genes are TRBV9 and TRBJ2-5; 7 nucleotides align to TRBD2. The CDR3 consists of 18 residues. CDR1 and CDR2 (germline): SGDLS, YYNGEE. V shed 0 bases, J shed 0 bases, and the junction held 11 bases outside the gene matches. The CDR3 DNA is TGTGCCAGCAGCGTAGGAAGAGTAGGAGGGACTAACCAAGAGACCCAGTACTTC. Translating it yields CASSVGRVGGTNQETQYF.

This clone turned up a few times. The gene calls are TRBV18 and TRBJ1-1, with 8 nucleotides matching TRBD1. V lost 2 bases, J lost 5 bases, and 4 bases stayed unmatched. The CDR3 is made up of 14 amino acids. The germline V gene has CDR1 KGHSH and CDR2 LQKENI. CDR3 DNA: TGTGCCAGCTCACCAACAGGGGGTCTTACTGAAGCTTTCTTT. Amino acids: CASSPTGGLTEAFF. The variable domain in full, completed from reference TRBV18 and TRBJ1-1, reads NAGVMQNPRHLVRRRGQEARLRCSPMKGHSHVYWYRQLPEEGLKFMVYLQKENIIDESGMPKERFSAEFPKEGPSILRIQQVVRGDSAAYFCASSPTGGLTEAFFGQGTRLTVV.

The chain couples TRBV15 to TRBJ2-7; 8 positions agree with TRBD2. V shed 1 base and J 4 bases; nucleotides not matched to a gene: 3. The CDR3 has 14 amino acids. Per the germline V gene, CDR1 is LNHNV and CDR2 is YYDKDF (reference sequence). The DNA of the CDR3 is TGTGCCACCAGCAGAGTCGGGGGGGAGTACGAGCAGTACTTC. As protein: CATSRVGGEYEQYF.